This TCR beta chain originates from a study of sequential checkpoint blockade in melanoma. Treatment here: randomized to nivolumab then ipilimumab (arm A) or the reverse (arm B). Measured with immunoSEQ multiplex PCR; TCRdb has only the in-frame clones, and not every one. The sample comprises a few thousand clones, approximately 25% of which are singletons, and more than 25% rests with the top ten. The V end was cut by 3 bases, the J end by 6 bases, with 9 bases between. The CDR3 runs to 13 residues. CDR1 is SGHDN, CDR2 FVKESK, per germline. The chain couples TRBV14 to TRBJ1-5; D gene unclear. The clonotype originates from a human donor with melanoma. The source was tumor tissue (inferred from file names), collected from a patient given nivolumab and ipilimumab in sequence. The chain's CDR3 is CASSQYFGQPQHF. The CDR3 bases are TGTGCCAGCAGCCAGTATTTTGGTCAGCCCCAGCATTTT.